This is a list of T cell receptor beta chains from one sample in a study of cytomegalovirus exposure and HLA in healthy donors. TCRdb's copy holds only in-frame clones and misses some; the assay was immunoSEQ multiplex PCR. Among 150,000 to 200,000 clones listed, 80% were seen once. The source material was PBMCs. These receptors came from a woman aged 40 to 50 in good health and CMV-seronegative. CDR3s include the opening cysteine and the closing phenylalanine or tryptophan. The D gene is left open where the match is weak.

v_gene	j_gene	d_gene	CDR3aa
TRBV11-2	TRBJ2-1	TRBD2	CASSLDPGGRNEQFF
TRBV4-1	TRBJ1-4	-	CASSPLEGGRENEKLFF
TRBV6-5	TRBJ1-2	-	CASSYSGALYGYTF
TRBV7-3	TRBJ2-7	-	CASSLIGPGRQVSGEQYF
TRBV6-1	TRBJ1-4	-	CASSVPLGETGEKLFF
TRBV14	TRBJ2-1	TRBD2	CASSVTGTRTYNEQFF
TRBV28	TRBJ2-3	TRBD2	CASSSLGVAGGLDTQYF
TRBV29-1	TRBJ1-4	TRBD1	CSVNRGNEKLFF
TRBV19	TRBJ1-4	-	CASSTPDRANEKLFF
TRBV13	TRBJ1-3	-	CASSLGMGPGNTIYF
TRBV7-3	TRBJ1-3	TRBD1	CASSLTSGTGAGNTIYF
TRBV11-2	TRBJ1-1	-	CASSLDRDTEAFF
TRBV6-5	TRBJ2-1	-	CASSYSTGWHVVF
TRBV5-1	TRBJ1-1	TRBD1	CASSSGQENTEAFF
TRBV27	TRBJ2-1	-	CAGTLAFSYNEQFF
TRBV27	TRBJ2-1	-	CASSPNPYIDRSSYNEQFF
TRBV5-1	TRBJ2-4	TRBD1	CASSPDRVENIQYF
TRBV11-2	TRBJ2-1	-	CASSLESMAGSYNEQFF
TRBV19	TRBJ1-1	TRBD1	CASSHRWTGARNTEAFF
TRBV4-1	TRBJ2-1	TRBD2	CASSQIDLGLAGYNEQFF
TRBV27	TRBJ2-1	TRBD2	CASSLTGLAGNEQFF
TRBV19	TRBJ1-5	-	CASSTGRGGQPQHF
TRBV20-1	TRBJ1-2	-	CSAEKNGYTF
TRBV2	TRBJ2-2	TRBD2	CASWGGSGGELFF
TRBV7-2	TRBJ1-2	-	CASSLVGQGGGYTF
TRBV4-3	TRBJ2-1	-	CASSQVSGVDEQFF
TRBV7-9	TRBJ2-1	-	CASSQTHSNEQFF
TRBV5-6	TRBJ1-5	-	CASSLGVNQPQHF
TRBV29-1	TRBJ2-3	-	CSADSRPSTDTQYF
TRBV6-1	TRBJ1-2	TRBD1	CASSNPLTGAYGYTF
TRBV7-6	TRBJ2-5	TRBD2	CASSLALAGAGMETQYF
TRBV14	TRBJ2-2	-	CASSPFPGELFF
TRBV27	TRBJ2-3	TRBD2	CASSSAGADTQYF
TRBV15	TRBJ1-2	-	CATSRAPGYGYTF
TRBV10-2	TRBJ2-5	-	CASSEFAGQETQYF
TRBV7-9	TRBJ2-7	TRBD1	CASSSGQGVSYEQYF
TRBV2	TRBJ2-7	TRBD2	CASSQAGDREQYF